This T cell receptor (beta chain) was recorded in a study of blood T cell repertoires in COVID-19. Study details: The cDNA or gDNA used as material had been derived from T cells, B-cell-depleted T cells, or PBMCs.

Clones were read by immunoSEQ multiplex PCR, and TCRdb kept only the in-frame ones, dropping some. The sample has 95,000 to 150,000 clones; around 84% are singletons. Participant ages covered roughly 18 to 89 years across about two dozen US areas. The receptor was isolated from a woman in her 30s who had recovered from COVID-19. The source material was PBMCs or T cells enriched from blood (not recorded which).

The CDR3, as DNA: TGCGCCAGCAGCCAAGTGGTGGCCAATCAGCCCCAGCATTTT. It is translated as CASSQVVANQPQHF. This chain joins TRBV4-1 and TRBJ1-5, with D unresolved. Germline loops: CDR1 MGHRA, CDR2 YSYEKL. Trimming pared 1 base from V and 3 bases from J, leaving 7 bases between. The CDR3 consists of 14 residues.